Listed below are T cell receptor beta chains from one sample, sequenced in a study of T cell changes during pregnancy in multiple sclerosis. Generated by immunoSEQ multiplex PCR, the TCRdb table keeps only in-frame clones and is missing some. The sample has about 26,000 clones; 89% are singletons. Sequencing was performed on CD8+ T cells from peripheral blood mononuclear cells, taken in the second trimester of pregnancy. These receptors were obtained from a female donor with multiple sclerosis, enrolled in a pregnancy study. Each CDR3 is given with its conserved first and last residue. The order of the fields is J gene, V gene, CDR3 length, CDR3 protein.

j_gene: TRBJ2-1; v_gene: TRBV27; len: 18; CDR3aa: CASSFSAGLAGGIHEQFF
j_gene: TRBJ2-1; v_gene: TRBV6-6; len: 16; CDR3aa: CASSYSIRGSYNEQFF
j_gene: TRBJ2-5; v_gene: TRBV6-4; len: 16; CDR3aa: CASSESETGIRETQYF
j_gene: TRBJ1-5; v_gene: TRBV19; len: 14; CDR3aa: CASSTGGSSQPQHF
j_gene: TRBJ1-3; v_gene: TRBV19; len: 16; CDR3aa: CASSTYRGSSGNTIYF
j_gene: TRBJ1-3; v_gene: TRBV9; len: 16; CDR3aa: CASSPRDRVLGNTIYF
j_gene: TRBJ1-2; v_gene: TRBV29-1; len: 16; CDR3aa: CSPAGDRGDCNYGYTF
j_gene: TRBJ2-3; v_gene: TRBV7-9; len: 18; CDR3aa: CASSALKVSGRSTDTQYF
j_gene: TRBJ2-2; v_gene: TRBV15; len: 18; CDR3aa: CATSGWTSETANTGELFF
j_gene: TRBJ2-1; v_gene: TRBV5-4; len: 14; CDR3aa: CASNTELAPHEQFF
j_gene: TRBJ1-1; v_gene: TRBV7-9; len: 14; CDR3aa: CASSPEIPETEAFF
j_gene: TRBJ2-7; v_gene: TRBV10-1; len: 16; CDR3aa: CASSGLGLAESYEQYF
j_gene: TRBJ1-5; v_gene: TRBV28; len: 19; CDR3aa: CASRERMDRGPVWNQPQHF
j_gene: TRBJ2-3; v_gene: TRBV27; len: 14; CDR3aa: CASSLAVSTDTQYF
j_gene: TRBJ1-4; v_gene: TRBV28; len: 16; CDR3aa: CASSFGADRADEKLFF
j_gene: TRBJ2-1; v_gene: TRBV7-3; len: 15; CDR3aa: CASSLDRAPYNEQFF
j_gene: TRBJ1-5; v_gene: TRBV6-5; len: 14; CDR3aa: CASSYRQGNQPQHF
j_gene: TRBJ2-7; v_gene: TRBV20-1; len: 11; CDR3aa: CSARDNYEQYF
j_gene: TRBJ2-2; v_gene: TRBV5-4; len: 16; CDR3aa: CASSSSGQGYPGELFF
j_gene: TRBJ1-1; v_gene: TRBV28; len: 12; CDR3aa: CASSIQGTEAFF
j_gene: TRBJ2-7; v_gene: TRBV6-5; len: 15; CDR3aa: CASSALLAGGYEQYF
j_gene: TRBJ2-7; v_gene: TRBV2; len: 15; CDR3aa: CASSEWFNNSYEQYF
j_gene: TRBJ1-2; v_gene: TRBV27; len: 15; CDR3aa: CASSLAGQGIGGYTF
j_gene: .; v_gene: TRBV4-3; len: 16; CDR3aa: CASSPWTSGSPYEQYF
j_gene: TRBJ2-3; v_gene: TRBV4-2; len: 14; CDR3aa: CASSPLAGTDTQYF
j_gene: TRBJ2-7; v_gene: TRBV7-9; len: 12; CDR3aa: CASSLSPYEQYF
j_gene: TRBJ2-1; v_gene: TRBV4-2; len: 15; CDR3aa: CASSQRQEAYNEQFF
j_gene: TRBJ2-7; v_gene: TRBV14; len: 15; CDR3aa: CASSQDGQGKNEQYF
j_gene: TRBJ2-2; v_gene: TRBV25-1; len: 15; CDR3aa: CASSATGGGAGELFF
j_gene: TRBJ2-7; v_gene: TRBV6-6; len: 14; CDR3aa: CASSVAGERDEQYF
j_gene: TRBJ2-7; v_gene: TRBV6-5; len: 14; CDR3aa: CATQTGQGAEEQYF
j_gene: TRBJ1-5; v_gene: TRBV11-3; len: 17; CDR3aa: CASSSPGKGRDNQPQHF